The rows below give T cell receptor beta chains drawn from one sample of a study of blood T cell repertoires in COVID-19. TCRdb's copy holds only in-frame clones and misses some; the assay was immunoSEQ multiplex PCR. The sample includes around 240,000 clones, 84% of them seen just once. The sequencing input was peripheral blood. The origin of the receptors is a woman in her thirties or forties who had recovered from COVID-19. The CDR3 runs from the conserved cysteine through the conserved F or W. Each record gives: D gene, CDR3 length, V gene, J gene, clone size, CDR3 DNA, CDR3 protein. D genes are given only for firm matches. The size field is filled for only some rows; it gives once, few, many or a size class.

d_call: -
cdr3_length: 15
v_call: TRBV3-1/TRBV3-2
j_call: TRBJ1-2
clone_size: -
cdr3_nt: TGTGCCAGCAGCCAAATCCCTCTACCGGGCTATGGCTACACCTTC
cdr3_aa: CASSQIPLPGYGYTF

d_call: -
cdr3_length: 13
v_call: TRBV16
j_call: TRBJ2-2
clone_size: many
cdr3_nt: TGTGCCAGCACCGGGACTCCGGACGGGGAGCTGTTTTTT
cdr3_aa: CASTGTPDGELFF

d_call: TRBD1
cdr3_length: 16
v_call: TRBV28
j_call: TRBJ1-2
clone_size: -
cdr3_nt: TGTGCCAGCAGTCCGGGACAGGGGGCGAGAGTGGGTGGCTACACCTTC
cdr3_aa: CASSPGQGARVGGYTF

d_call: TRBD2
cdr3_length: 15
v_call: TRBV10-3
j_call: TRBJ2-3
clone_size: -
cdr3_nt: TGTGCCATCAGTTTGACTAGCGGGGAGCGGGATACGCAGTATTTT
cdr3_aa: CAISLTSGERDTQYF

d_call: -
cdr3_length: 17
v_call: TRBV5-1
j_call: TRBJ1-4
clone_size: -
cdr3_nt: TGCGCCAGCAGCTTGGCCGGGCAGGGTACGGCTAATGAAAAACTGTTTTTT
cdr3_aa: CASSLAGQGTANEKLFF

d_call: -
cdr3_length: 14
v_call: TRBV10-3
j_call: TRBJ2-7
clone_size: once
cdr3_nt: TGTGCCATCAGTGTGGGAGGCAGCTCCTACGAGCAGTACTTC
cdr3_aa: CAISVGGSSYEQYF

d_call: -
cdr3_length: 14
v_call: TRBV7-3
j_call: TRBJ2-3
clone_size: -
cdr3_nt: TGTGCCAGCAGCCCAACATTTAGCACAGATACGCAGTATTTT
cdr3_aa: CASSPTFSTDTQYF

d_call: TRBD1
cdr3_length: 14
v_call: TRBV5-1
j_call: TRBJ1-3
clone_size: -
cdr3_nt: TGCGCCAGCAGCGACGGGACAGCTGGAAACACCATATATTTT
cdr3_aa: CASSDGTAGNTIYF

d_call: TRBD1
cdr3_length: 15
v_call: TRBV6-2/TRBV6-3
j_call: TRBJ1-2
clone_size: once
cdr3_nt: TGTGCCAGCAGTTACTCTTCAGGGGGCGGCTATGGCTACACCTTC
cdr3_aa: CASSYSSGGGYGYTF

d_call: -
cdr3_length: 14
v_call: TRBV18
j_call: TRBJ2-4
clone_size: -
cdr3_nt: TGTGCCAGCTCACCACGTTCCTTAACCGGCATTCAGTACTTC
cdr3_aa: CASSPRSLTGIQYF

d_call: TRBD2
cdr3_length: 17
v_call: TRBV19
j_call: TRBJ2-3
clone_size: -
cdr3_nt: TGTGCCAGTAGTCCGGGACTAGCGGGGGGGTACACAGATACGCAGTATTTT
cdr3_aa: CASSPGLAGGYTDTQYF

d_call: -
cdr3_length: 14
v_call: TRBV2
j_call: TRBJ2-4
clone_size: -
cdr3_nt: TGTGCCAGCAGTTTTCAGGGTCCCAAAAACATTCAGTACTTC
cdr3_aa: CASSFQGPKNIQYF

d_call: TRBD1
cdr3_length: 17
v_call: TRBV27
j_call: TRBJ1-6
clone_size: -
cdr3_nt: TGTGCCAGCAGTCCCTGGACAGGAGGGGGCCAGCGGCGACCCCTCCACTTT
cdr3_aa: CASSPWTGGGQRRPLHF

d_call: TRBD1
cdr3_length: 17
v_call: TRBV5-1
j_call: TRBJ2-1
clone_size: few
cdr3_nt: TGCGCCAGCAGCTTGGCTGGACAGGGTGTTTCCTACAATGAGCAGTTCTTC
cdr3_aa: CASSLAGQGVSYNEQFF

d_call: -
cdr3_length: 11
v_call: TRBV24-1
j_call: TRBJ2-1
clone_size: once
cdr3_nt: TGTGCCACCAGTTTCGGCAATGAGCAGTTCTTC
cdr3_aa: CATSFGNEQFF

d_call: TRBD1
cdr3_length: 18
v_call: TRBV5-1
j_call: TRBJ1-6
clone_size: -
cdr3_nt: TGCGCCAGCAGCTTGTACTTACCGGGAACAGGGGGCTTTTCACCCCTCCACTTT
cdr3_aa: CASSLYLPGTGGFSPLHF

d_call: -
cdr3_length: 16
v_call: TRBV19
j_call: TRBJ1-4
clone_size: -
cdr3_nt: TGTGCCAGTAGTATTCGAGGGGGTACAACTAATGAAAAACTGTTTTTT
cdr3_aa: CASSIRGGTTNEKLFF

d_call: -
cdr3_length: 16
v_call: TRBV19
j_call: TRBJ1-1
clone_size: few
cdr3_nt: TGTGCCAGTACGGGACACTCTGAGGGAGCGAACACTGAAGCTTTCTTT
cdr3_aa: CASTGHSEGANTEAFF

d_call: -
cdr3_length: 16
v_call: TRBV5-5
j_call: TRBJ1-5
clone_size: -
cdr3_nt: TGTGCCAGCAGCTTGTGGGCAGGCCACCTCAATCAGCCCCAGCATTTT
cdr3_aa: CASSLWAGHLNQPQHF

d_call: -
cdr3_length: 12
v_call: TRBV6-5
j_call: TRBJ2-7
clone_size: -
cdr3_nt: TGTGCCAGCAGTCTAGTATCGAAGGAGCAGTACTTC
cdr3_aa: CASSLVSKEQYF

d_call: TRBD1
cdr3_length: 15
v_call: TRBV5-6
j_call: TRBJ1-6
clone_size: -
cdr3_nt: TGTGCCAGCAGCTTCGACAGGGGTGCTGGGTCACCCCTCCACTTT
cdr3_aa: CASSFDRGAGSPLHF

d_call: TRBD1
cdr3_length: 15
v_call: TRBV7-2
j_call: TRBJ2-2
clone_size: -
cdr3_nt: TGTGCCAGCAGCTGGGGACAGGGGAACACCGGGGAGCTGTTTTTT
cdr3_aa: CASSWGQGNTGELFF

d_call: -
cdr3_length: 14
v_call: TRBV7-9
j_call: TRBJ2-1
clone_size: -
cdr3_nt: TGTGCCAGCAGCCCCCCAGGGCTGGTCGATGAGCAGTTCTTC
cdr3_aa: CASSPPGLVDEQFF

d_call: TRBD1
cdr3_length: 14
v_call: TRBV3-1/TRBV3-2
j_call: TRBJ1-3
clone_size: -
cdr3_nt: TGTGCCAGCAGCCCTCGGGACAGGCATAACACCATATATTTT
cdr3_aa: CASSPRDRHNTIYF

d_call: TRBD1
cdr3_length: 13
v_call: TRBV12-3/TRBV12-4
j_call: TRBJ1-3
clone_size: -
cdr3_nt: TGTGCCAGCAGTTTGTTCAGGGGGGACACCATATATTTT
cdr3_aa: CASSLFRGDTIYF

d_call: -
cdr3_length: 14
v_call: TRBV2
j_call: TRBJ2-7
clone_size: -
cdr3_nt: TGTGCCAGCAGTGAACAGGGACAACTCTACGAGCAGTACTTC
cdr3_aa: CASSEQGQLYEQYF

d_call: -
cdr3_length: 16
v_call: TRBV19
j_call: TRBJ2-2
clone_size: -
cdr3_nt: TGTGCCAGTAGTAGGCTAGCAGGGGCTCTCACCGGGGAGCTGTTTTTT
cdr3_aa: CASSRLAGALTGELFF

d_call: TRBD1
cdr3_length: 14
v_call: TRBV6-5
j_call: TRBJ1-2
clone_size: -
cdr3_nt: TGTGCCAGCAGCCCGTCGGGACAGCTCTATGGCTACACCTTC
cdr3_aa: CASSPSGQLYGYTF

d_call: -
cdr3_length: 20
v_call: TRBV14
j_call: TRBJ1-2
clone_size: -
cdr3_nt: TGTGCCAGCAGCCAAGACTACTTTGACGTTTTAATCGGGACAAACTATGGCTACACCTTC
cdr3_aa: CASSQDYFDVLIGTNYGYTF

d_call: TRBD2
cdr3_length: 14
v_call: TRBV29-1
j_call: TRBJ2-7
clone_size: -
cdr3_nt: TGCAGCGTTGAGTATGGAGCGGGAAGCTACGAGCAGTACTTC
cdr3_aa: CSVEYGAGSYEQYF

d_call: -
cdr3_length: 13
v_call: TRBV11-3
j_call: TRBJ2-7
clone_size: -
cdr3_nt: TGTGCCAGCAGCGCGGGCGGGTCCGACGAGCAGTACTTC
cdr3_aa: CASSAGGSDEQYF

d_call: -
cdr3_length: 11
v_call: TRBV19
j_call: TRBJ1-3
clone_size: few
cdr3_nt: TGTGCCAGTAGTCGTGGAAACACCATATATTTT
cdr3_aa: CASSRGNTIYF

d_call: -
cdr3_length: 15
v_call: TRBV19
j_call: TRBJ2-1
clone_size: -
cdr3_nt: TGTGCCAGTAGTATCACCGGGGGTGCCTACAATGAGCAGTTCTTC
cdr3_aa: CASSITGGAYNEQFF

d_call: TRBD1
cdr3_length: 15
v_call: TRBV5-1
j_call: TRBJ2-3
clone_size: -
cdr3_nt: TGCGCCAGCAGCGGGTGGGACAGGGGTTCAGATACGCAGTATTTT
cdr3_aa: CASSGWDRGSDTQYF

d_call: -
cdr3_length: 14
v_call: TRBV7-2
j_call: TRBJ1-2
clone_size: many
cdr3_nt: TGTGCCAGCAGCTTTGCTGCTTCCGGTTATGGCTACACCTTC
cdr3_aa: CASSFAASGYGYTF

d_call: -
cdr3_length: 14
v_call: TRBV9
j_call: TRBJ1-1
clone_size: once
cdr3_nt: TGTGCCAGCAGCGAGCGGGGCCTGAACACTGAAGCTTTCTTT
cdr3_aa: CASSERGLNTEAFF

d_call: -
cdr3_length: 12
v_call: TRBV19
j_call: TRBJ2-5
clone_size: -
cdr3_nt: TGTGCCAGTAGTAAGAGAGCAGAGACCCAGTACTTC
cdr3_aa: CASSKRAETQYF

d_call: -
cdr3_length: 13
v_call: TRBV5-1
j_call: TRBJ1-2
clone_size: -
cdr3_nt: TGCGCCAGCAGCTTACAGGGTAACTATGGCTACACCTTC
cdr3_aa: CASSLQGNYGYTF

d_call: TRBD1
cdr3_length: 15
v_call: TRBV6-2/TRBV6-3
j_call: TRBJ2-1
clone_size: once
cdr3_nt: TGTGCCAGCAGTTACCTGGACAGGGGGAACAATGAGCAGTTCTTC
cdr3_aa: CASSYLDRGNNEQFF

d_call: -
cdr3_length: 13
v_call: TRBV7-2
j_call: TRBJ1-1
clone_size: -
cdr3_nt: TGTGCCAGCAGCCCTCGGGGAGTCACTGAAGCTTTCTTT
cdr3_aa: CASSPRGVTEAFF

d_call: TRBD2
cdr3_length: 14
v_call: TRBV27
j_call: TRBJ2-1
clone_size: few
cdr3_nt: TGTGCCAGCAGTTTAACTCGGGGGGGCATTGAGCAGTTCTTC
cdr3_aa: CASSLTRGGIEQFF